The next 29 T cell receptor beta chains were all read from a single sample in a study of T cells in Graves' hyperthyroidism and ophthalmopathy. RNA transcripts were the template for amplifying TCR beta CDR3 regions. First-round RT-PCR of the TCR CDR3 relied on the HTBI primer set. TCRdb itself ran the multiplex PCR reads through MiXCR, one entry per CDR3 protein. The sample shows some 380,000 distinct CDR3 sequences, less than 15% of them seen only once. Specimen: blood. The source is a man in his thirties or forties with Graves' hyperthyroidism that later progressed to Graves' ophthalmopathy.

On this clonotype: This may be a read error, as it is one base from a much larger clone. The rearrangement links TRBV5-1 to TRBJ2-7, with TRBD2 matching 10 bases. The germline V gene encodes CDR1 SGHRS and CDR2 YFSETQ. The CDR3 consists of 15 residues. The CDR3: CASSASSGGFYGQYF. For the CDR3, the DNA is TGCGCCAGCAGCGCTTCTAGCGGGGGATTTTACGGGCAGTACTTC.

This clonotype was detected only a few times. This rearrangement joins TRBV27 to TRBJ2-7; D is possibly TRBD1 (5 bases). CDR3 size: 13 residues. V was shortened by 3 bases and J by 6 bases, with 12 bases between the two germline ends. CDR1 and CDR2 from the germline V gene are MNHEY and SMNVEV (reference sequence). CDR3: CASSFIGAVEQYF. The CDR3 DNA is TGTGCCAGCAGTTTTATAGGGGCCGTCGAGCAGTACTTC.

This sequence joins TRBV7-9 and TRBJ1-5; D may be TRBD1 (6 bases). The CDR3 sequence is 16 residues long. V lost 5 bases, J lost 4 bases, and 18 bases lay in between. The germline V gene has CDR1 SEHNR and CDR2 FQNEAQ (reference sequence). The CDR3 DNA follows: TGTGCCAGCAGCGAGCACGCCAGGGGAAGAAATCAGCCCCAGCATTTT. Its protein is CASSEHARGRNQPQHF.

At least ten counts were recorded for this clonotype. The chain joins TRBV10-2 to TRBJ1-2, with unresolved D. This CDR3 contains 11 residues. Per germline, CDR1 WSHSY and CDR2 SAAADI. Trimming removed 10 bases from V and 6 bases from J, with 12 bases in between. CDR3 protein: CATGRGNGYTF. The CDR3 nucleotides read TGCGCCACCGGACGGGGTAATGGCTACACCTTC.

This clonotype was seen a few times. The rearrangement joins TRBV20-1 to TRBJ1-2; TRBD1 matches at 9 bases. Germline loops: CDR1 DFQATT, CDR2 SNEGSKA (reference sequence). V shed 5 bases and J 4 bases; nucleotides not matched to a gene: 8. The CDR3 length is 14 residues. The CDR3 reads CSASPTGGGYGYTF. The CDR3 nucleotides read TGCAGTGCTTCTCCTACAGGGGGCGGCTATGGCTACACCTTC.

This clonotype has at least ten counts. The CDR3 protein is CASSLSNSNQPQHF. CDR3 bases: TGTGCCAGCAGTTTATCCAATAGCAATCAGCCCCAGCATTTT. J is TRBJ1-5 and V is TRBV27, with D uncertain. V was cut by 0 bases and J by 0 bases, with 3 bases left in between. The CDR3 is made up of 14 amino acids. Germline lookup yields CDR1 MNHEY and CDR2 SMNVEV (reference sequence).

This clonotype was recorded many times. The genes are TRBV5-1 and TRBJ2-3, with D perhaps given as TRBD1 or TRBD2 (5 bases each). CDR1 SGHRS and CDR2 YFSETQ come from the germline V gene. The CDR3 spans 15 residues. V was shortened by 3 bases and J by 1 base, with 12 bases between the two germline ends. The CDR3 region is CASSYQGEGTDTQYF. CDR3 bases: TGCGCCAGCAGCTATCAGGGAGAGGGCACAGATACGCAGTATTTT.

With respect to this clonotype: One end of the junction does not line up with germline, which may come from a read error. The rearrangement uses TRBV7-9 and TRBJ1-1; no definite D call. This CDR3 has 12 residues. Germline V gene sequence: CDR1 SEHNR, CDR2 FQNEAQ (reference sequence). CDR3 loop: CANSFWNTEAFF. CDR3 DNA: TGTGCCAACAGCTTTTGGAACACTGAAGCTTTCTTT.

This clonotype was counted many times. V usage is TRBV6-1 and J usage is TRBJ1-5, with D possibly matching TRBD1 (6 bases). The length of the CDR3 is 17 residues. Trimming cost V 0 bases and J 0 bases, with 12 bases left between them. Per germline, CDR1 MNHNS and CDR2 SASEGT. This CDR3 reads CASSEAGTPYSNQPQHF. The CDR3 DNA reads TGTGCCAGCAGTGAAGCCGGGACACCTTATAGCAATCAGCCCCAGCATTTT.

Comments on this clonotype: With a much larger clone just one base away, this may be a read error. V usage is TRBV19 and J usage is TRBJ1-2; D gene unclear. This CDR3 has 13 amino acids. Germline V CDR1 and CDR2: LNHDA, SQIVND (reference sequence). Trimming stripped 7 bases from V and 4 bases from J, with 13 bases between. The CDR3 protein is CASTWEVSYGYTF. Here the CDR3 DNA reads TGTGCCAGTACTTGGGAGGTTTCCTATGGCTACACCTTC.

The chain joins TRBV28 to TRBJ2-2; 9 positions match TRBD1. The CDR3 contains 16 residues. From germline, CDR1 is MDHEN and CDR2 SYDVKM. V lost 6 bases to trimming and J lost 1 base; unmatched junction nucleotides: 6. The CDR3 bases are TGTGCCAGCAGCCATACGGGACAGGGGAACACCGGGGAGCTGTTTTTT. Amino acid sequence: CASSHTGQGNTGELFF.

This clonotype has a count of ten or more. V usage is TRBV7-8 and J usage is TRBJ2-2; 8 nucleotides match TRBD2. The junction had 5 bases not matched to a gene; V was cut back by 5 bases and J by 0 bases. The CDR3 covers 16 residues. The germline V gene encodes CDR1 SGHVS and CDR2 FQNEAQ. The CDR3 loop is CASSRGGLANTGELFF. The CDR3 DNA follows: TGTGCCAGCAGCCGCGGGGGGCTCGCGAACACCGGGGAGCTGTTTTTT.

V is TRBV4-2 and J is TRBJ2-7; a possible D gene is TRBD2 (6 bases). The CDR3 extends over 15 amino acids. V lost 3 bases and J 3 bases, leaving 15 bases between the germline ends. The germline V gene has CDR1 LGHNA and CDR2 YNFKEQ. The CDR3 nucleotides are TGTGCCAGCAGCCAGGAGGTCCTGGGAGGCTACGAGCAGTACTTC. Its translation is CASSQEVLGGYEQYF.

This clonotype has more than one count but fewer than ten. CDR3 sequence reads: CASSQDEGMRNTEAFF. CDR3 nucleotide sequence: TGTGCCAGCAGCCAAGATGAAGGTATGCGGAACACTGAAGCTTTCTTT. The chain links TRBV4-2 to TRBJ1-1; no firm D call. The germline CDR1 and CDR2 sequences are LGHNA and YNFKEQ. CDR3 length equals 16 residues. Trimming took off 0 bases at V and 1 base at J, with 12 bases between the two ends.

This clonotype occurred a few times. One end of the junction is discordant with germline, which a read error may explain. The chain couples TRBV5-5 to TRBJ1-5; D is perhaps TRBD1 (5 bases). This CDR3 is built from 15 residues. In germline, CDR1 is SGHKS, CDR2 YYEKEE (reference sequence). CDR3 loop: CASSLERGEDQPQHF. The CDR3 bases are TGTGCCAGCAGCTTGGAAAGGGGAGAGGATCAACCCCAGCATTTT.

There are many counts of this clonotype. The CDR3 spells CRTGVNTEAFF. The CDR3 DNA is TGCAGGACAGGGGTCAACACTGAAGCTTTCTTT. The J gene is TRBJ1-1, the V gene TRBV20-1, with 8 bases fitting TRBD1. The CDR3 extends over 11 amino acids. CDR1 and CDR2 from the germline V gene are DFQATT and SNEGSKA (reference sequence).

The chain has TRBV7-9 and TRBJ2-1; D call uncertain. CDR1 and CDR2 (germline): SEHNR, FQNEAQ (reference sequence). There are 8 residues in the CDR3. CDR3 DNA sequence: TGTGGCTATAATGAGCAGTTCTTC. Residues: CGYNEQFF.

On this clonotype: A much more abundant neighbour one base away suggests this may be a read error. The rearrangement uses TRBV11-2 and TRBJ2-1; 8 nucleotides line up with TRBD2. CDR1 and CDR2 from the germline V gene are SGHAT and FQNNGV. CDR3 length: 16 residues. CDR3 bases: TGTGCCAGCAGCGGGGGGTGGCGGGGGGCAATCGATGAGCAGCTCTTC. This translates into CASSGGWRGAIDEQLF.

Turning to this clonotype: One end of the junction is discordant with germline, which a read error may explain. V gene TRBV7-9 combines with J gene TRBJ1-1, with 8 bases aligning to TRBD1. The CDR3 runs to 14 residues. Germline lookup yields CDR1 SEHNR and CDR2 FQNEAQ (reference sequence). The CDR3 nucleotides are TGTGCCAGCAGGGACAGGGCGATGAACACTGAAGCTCTCTTT. It yields the protein CASRDRAMNTEALF.

The table lists this clonotype with many counts. The V gene is TRBV28, the J gene TRBJ2-2; D is perhaps TRBD2 (6 bases). Germline values: CDR1 MDHEN, CDR2 SYDVKM. CDR3 size: 17 residues. V lost 4 bases and J 4 bases, leaving 19 bases between the germline ends. In DNA, the CDR3 is TGTGCCAGCAGTTCGTACAGGACATTGGGAGGCACCGGGGAGCTGTTTTTT. Amino acid sequence: CASSSYRTLGGTGELFF.

Remarks on this clonotype: A much larger clonotype is one base distant, so this may be a read error. The chain has TRBV4-1 and TRBJ1-5, with no clear D. From germline, CDR1 is MGHRA and CDR2 YSYEKL. There are 17 residues in the CDR3. The germline V and J ends were trimmed by 0 bases and 0 bases, with 12 bases remaining between them. The CDR3 protein is CASSQEGGSCSNQPQHF. CDR3 bases: TGCGCCAGCAGCCAAGAAGGAGGCAGTTGTAGCAATCAGCCCCAGCATTTT.

This clonotype has ten or more counts. The V and J genes are TRBV5-4 and TRBJ1-2; 7 nucleotides agree with TRBD1. Germline CDR1 and CDR2: SGHNT and YYREEE (reference sequence). V lost 3 bases and J lost 3; bases outside the gene matches: 14. This CDR3 is 17 amino acids long. In DNA form, the CDR3 reads TGTGCCAGCAGCTCCCACCTAGACAGGGAGGGTCACTATGGCTACACCTTC. Translated, it gives CASSSHLDREGHYGYTF.

J is TRBJ1-2 and V is TRBV15; possible D gene TRBD1, 6 bases. V shed 4 bases and J shed 5 bases, with 20 bases lying between them. CDR1 and CDR2 (germline): LNHNV, YYDKDF (reference sequence). The CDR3 has 16 amino acids. In DNA, the CDR3 is TGTGCCACCAGCAAAGGCCGGGACACAGTCCCATATGGCTACACCTTC. This gives the protein CATSKGRDTVPYGYTF.

This clonotype was seen a single time. The CDR3 loop reads CASSLGGLAAYNEQFF. The CDR3 DNA reads as TGTGCCAGCAGCTTAGGGGGACTAGCAGCATACAATGAGCAGTTCTTC. The chain has TRBV2 and TRBJ2-1, with 9 bases identical to TRBD2. The CDR3 runs 16 residues. CDR1 and CDR2 (germline): SNHLY, FYNNEI. Trimming removed 6 bases from V and 4 bases from J; junction bases left unmatched: 10. Filled out from reference TRBV2 and TRBJ2-1, the complete variable domain reads EPEVTQTPSHQVTQMGQEVILRCVPISNHLYFYWYRQILGQKVEFLVSFYNNEISEKSEIFDDQFSVERPDGSNFTLKIRSTKLEDSAMYFCASSLGGLAAYNEQFFGPGTRLTVL.

This clonotype was recorded at least ten times. J is TRBJ1-1 and V is TRBV6-1; no reliable D call. Germline V gene lookup returns CDR1 MNHNS and CDR2 SASEGT. The CDR3 is made up of 15 amino acids. The V gene lost 2 bases and the J gene lost 1 base, with 11 bases spanning the gap. The CDR3 bases are TGTGCCAGCAGTGAATATGGATCGCGGAACACTGAAGCTTTCTTT. Translating it yields CASSEYGSRNTEAFF.

This chain connects TRBV3-1 to TRBJ1-2, with 7 positions matching TRBD1. The V gene end was trimmed by 3 bases and the J gene end by 4 bases; junction bases not matched to a gene: 5. CDR3 length: 14 residues. CDR1 LGHDT and CDR2 YNNKEL come from the germline V gene (reference sequence). CDR3 DNA: TGTGCCAGCAGCCACATCCGGGACAGCTATGGCTACACCTTC. It is translated as CASSHIRDSYGYTF.

The chain employs TRBV27 and TRBJ2-3, with 8 bases that match TRBD2. With 1 base clipped from V and 1 base from J, the junction kept 4 bases outside the gene matches. CDR1 is MNHEY and CDR2 is SMNVEV in the germline V gene (reference sequence). The length of the CDR3 is 16 residues. CDR3 sequence: CASSLFAGGGTDTQYF. As DNA, the CDR3 is TGTGCCAGCAGTTTATTTGCGGGGGGCGGCACAGATACGCAGTATTTT.

This clonotype occurred many times. This chain connects TRBV12-5 to TRBJ2-1, with TRBD2 matching over 9 bases. This CDR3 has 17 residues. V trimming: 6 bases; J trimming: 8 bases; junction bases outside the gene matches: 17. The germline V gene has CDR1 LGHNT and CDR2 FRNRAP. The CDR3 DNA reads as TGTGCTAGTGGCCCCGCTAATTTGCGCGGGGGGGCCCATGAGCAGTTCTTC. Translating gives CASGPANLRGGAHEQFF.

This clonotype was detected ten times or more. The chain links TRBV12-3 or TRBV12-4 to TRBJ1-4; TRBD1 matches at 11 bases. Trimming removed 7 bases from V and 8 bases from J; junction bases left unmatched: 3. The CDR3 extends over 13 amino acids. This CDR3 reads CASTWTGGEKLFF. In DNA, the CDR3 is TGTGCCAGCACTTGGACAGGGGGCGAAAAACTGTTTTTT.